The 27 T cell receptor beta chains below were found in one sample sequenced in a study of cytomegalovirus exposure and HLA in healthy donors. PCR employed 60 Vbeta and 13 Jbeta primers. Measured with immunoSEQ multiplex PCR; TCRdb has only the in-frame clones, and not every one. Here the sample spans some 150,000 clones, 70% to 80% being singletons. Sequencing used PBMCs. These receptors came from a man younger than 40 in good health and CMV-seronegative.

In this sample, this clone turned up a few times. The rearrangement uses TRBV5-6 and TRBJ1-1; TRBD1 is a possible D gene (6 bases). Per germline, CDR1 SGHDT and CDR2 YYEEEE. V lost 1 base and J lost 1, with 14 bases in between. CDR3 size: 16 residues. CDR3 DNA sequence: TGTGCCAGCAGCTTGACCCCGGGGGGCACGAACACTGAAGCTTTCTTT. Protein product: CASSLTPGGTNTEAFF.

This clone was seen only a few times. The rearrangement joins TRBV2 to TRBJ1-4; a weak D match, TRBD1 (5 bases). Per the germline V gene, CDR1 is SNHLY and CDR2 is FYNNEI. The CDR3 extends over 14 amino acids. V dropped 5 bases and J dropped 4 bases, with 11 bases sitting between them. CDR3 sequence reads: CASSYRSNNEKLFF. DNA for the CDR3: TGTGCCAGCAGTTACAGGTCAAATAATGAAAAACTGTTTTTT. Using reference TRBV2 and TRBJ1-4 for the parts outside the CDR3, the full variable domain is EPEVTQTPSHQVTQMGQEVILRCVPISNHLYFYWYRQILGQKVEFLVSFYNNEISEKSEIFDDQFSVERPDGSNFTLKIRSTKLEDSAMYFCASSYRSNNEKLFFGSGTQLSVL.

This clone appeared once. J is TRBJ2-5 and V is TRBV6-5; D is possibly TRBD2 (6 bases). The CDR3 contains 13 residues. Germline CDR1 reads MNHEY; CDR2 reads SVGAGI. Trimming stripped 6 bases from V and 5 bases from J, with 13 bases between. The chain's CDR3 is CASSAGTPETQYF. CDR3 nucleotide sequence: TGTGCCAGCAGCGCCGGGACTCCGGAGACCCAGTACTTC.

DNA for the CDR3: TGTGCCAGCAGCGCACGCGAGGGCGGGCTGGGTAGGGAGACCCAGTACTTC. Its protein is CASSAREGGLGRETQYF. The chain combines TRBV9 with TRBJ2-5; tentatively, D is TRBD2 (5 bases). CDR3 length: 17 residues. CDR1 is SGDLS and CDR2 is YYNGEE in the germline V gene. Trimming shortened V by 3 bases and J by 5 bases, and 23 bases separated the two germline ends.

The chain recombines TRBV4-2 with TRBJ2-1; D remains ambiguous. CDR3 length: 14 amino acids. V lost 3 bases, J lost 7 bases, and 13 bases lay in between. Germline CDR1 is LGHNA and CDR2 is YNFKEQ. This chain's CDR3 is CASSQESAWNEQFF. CDR3 in DNA: TGTGCCAGCAGCCAGGAGTCGGCATGGAATGAGCAGTTCTTC.

The V gene is TRBV19, the J gene TRBJ2-3; a weak D match, TRBD2 (5 bases). This CDR3 has 13 residues. The germline V and J ends were trimmed by 10 bases and 0 bases, with 11 bases remaining between them. Germline CDR1 reads LNHDA; CDR2 reads SQIVND (reference sequence). The CDR3 spells CAIRGKSTDTQYF. CDR3 bases: TGTGCCATTCGAGGGAAGAGCACAGATACGCAGTATTTT.

This sequence joins TRBV28 and TRBJ2-1; the D is unclear. The V gene lost 5 bases and the J gene lost 8 bases, with 7 bases spanning the gap. Germline lookup yields CDR1 MDHEN and CDR2 SYDVKM. This CDR3 contains 11 residues. CDR3 residues: CASSQVDEQFF. CDR3 coding DNA: TGTGCCAGCAGTCAGGTGGATGAGCAGTTCTTC.

The J gene is TRBJ1-2, the V gene TRBV5-4; a possible D gene is TRBD1 (5 bases). Germline CDR1 SGHNT, CDR2 YYREEE (reference sequence). This CDR3 has 15 amino acids. With 3 bases removed from V and 1 base from J, the gap between germline ends came to 13 bases. CDR3 DNA: TGTGCCAGCAGCTCAACAGGCTCTGTTAACTATGGCTACACCTTC. Translated, it gives CASSSTGSVNYGYTF.

CDR3 DNA: TGCAGCGTTGCCCCCAGGGTTTCTGAAGCTTTCTTT. Translating it yields CSVAPRVSEAFF. This sequence joins TRBV29-1 and TRBJ1-1; a possible D gene is TRBD1 (5 bases). The CDR3 has 12 amino acids. Germline CDR1 SQVTM, CDR2 ANQGSEA. The V end was cut by 4 bases, the J end by 6 bases, with 12 bases between.

The rearrangement links TRBV6-1 to TRBJ2-1, with D possibly TRBD1 on 6 matching bases. V was pared by 7 bases and J by 8 bases, with 21 bases between. This CDR3 is 15 amino acids long. The germline V gene encodes CDR1 MNHNS and CDR2 SASEGT. The CDR3 DNA follows: TGTGCCAGCACTTTCGGGACAAAAAGGAAGGATGAGCAGTTCTTC. Translating it yields CASTFGTKRKDEQFF.

V is TRBV5-1 and J is TRBJ1-2; possible D gene TRBD1, 6 bases. The germline gives CDR1 SGHRS, CDR2 YFSETQ. Trimming stripped 4 bases from V and 3 bases from J, with 13 bases between. The CDR3 consists of 14 residues. The CDR3, as DNA: TGCGCCAGCAGCCTCCGGACAGCCGACTATGGCTACACCTTC. This encodes CASSLRTADYGYTF. The full variable domain, in which reference TRBV5-1 and TRBJ1-2 provide the parts outside the CDR3, is KAGVTQTPRYLIKTRGQQVTLSCSPISGHRSVSWYQQTPGQGLQFLFEYFSETQRNKGNFPGRFSGRQFSNSRSEMNVSTLELGDSALYLCASSLRTADYGYTFGSGTRLTVV.

The chain carries TRBV7-9 and TRBJ2-5, with 8 nucleotides matching TRBD2. Germline V CDR1 and CDR2: SEHNR, FQNEAQ (reference sequence). Germline trimming cut 0 bases from V and 3 bases from J; bases unmatched to any gene: 6. This CDR3 is 16 amino acids long. The CDR3 spells CASSLALGGGEETQYF. The CDR3, as DNA: TGTGCCAGCAGCTTAGCTCTCGGGGGGGGAGAAGAGACCCAGTACTTC.

This clone has just a few counts. The gene calls are TRBV5-1 and TRBJ2-2; TRBD1 matches 8 bases. With 1 base clipped from V and 5 bases from J, the junction kept 7 bases outside the gene matches. The CDR3 is 16 residues long. The germline V gene encodes CDR1 SGHRS and CDR2 YFSETQ. CDR3 nucleotides: TGCGCCAGCAGCTTGTCGGTCAGGGGGCTTACCGGGGAGCTGTTTTTT. Amino acids: CASSLSVRGLTGELFF.

The CDR3 protein is CASSGSGTGVYNEQFF. For the CDR3, the DNA is TGTGCCAGCAGCGGTTCCGGGACAGGGGTCTACAATGAGCAGTTCTTC. The V gene is TRBV5-5, the J gene TRBJ2-1; the match to TRBD1 covers 10 bases. The germline V gene has CDR1 SGHKS and CDR2 YYEKEE (reference sequence). There are 16 residues in the CDR3. With 4 bases clipped from V and 3 bases from J, the junction kept 7 bases outside the gene matches.

CDR3 in DNA: TGCGCCAGCAGCTTGGTTTCCGCGGTGGGAAGCGGTTACGAGCAGTACTTC. As protein: CASSLVSAVGSGYEQYF. The chain uses TRBV5-1 and TRBJ2-7, with D perhaps TRBD2 (5 bases). Germline V lookup: CDR1 SGHRS, CDR2 YFSETQ. There are 17 residues in the CDR3. V dropped 0 bases and J dropped 4 bases, with 20 bases sitting between them.

The chain is built from TRBV28 and TRBJ1-6, with 7 bases fitting TRBD1. The germline V gene encodes CDR1 MDHEN and CDR2 SYDVKM. This CDR3 is built from 19 residues. V trimming: 6 bases; J trimming: 8 bases; junction bases outside the gene matches: 22. The CDR3 DNA reads as TGTGCCAGCAGCTTCAGACCCGAAGGAAGGGGGCTTATGGATTCACCCCTCCACTTT. Residues: CASSFRPEGRGLMDSPLHF.

For this clone: A junction end diverges from the germline sequence, so it may reflect a read error. The chain is built from TRBV18 and TRBJ1-5; possible D gene TRBD1, 6 bases. This CDR3 has 13 amino acids. Germline V lookup: CDR1 KGHSH, CDR2 LQKENI. CDR3 amino acids: CASSPSDSRTQNF. The CDR3 DNA is TGTGCCAGCTCACCTTCGGACAGCCGGACCCAGAATTTT.

CDR3 DNA: TGTGCCAGCAGCTTCCTCGGGGGAAATGAGCAGTTCTTC. It is translated as CASSFLGGNEQFF. V and J are TRBV13 and TRBJ2-1; the D gene is possibly TRBD2 (6 bases). This CDR3 spans 13 amino acids. Trimming removed 3 bases from V and 7 bases from J, with 10 bases in between. Germline CDR1 reads PRHDT; CDR2 reads FYEKMQ (reference sequence).

As concerns this clone: At the DNA level, this CDR3 is encoded by other sequences in the same sample as well. The CDR3: CASRTGGWTEAFF. The CDR3 nucleotides read TGTGCCAGCCGAACAGGGGGCTGGACTGAAGCTTTCTTT. The chain carries TRBV27 and TRBJ1-1; TRBD1 aligns across 9 bases. The germline CDR1 and CDR2 sequences are MNHEY and SMNVEV (reference sequence). The CDR3 extends over 13 amino acids. V dropped 8 bases and J dropped 5; count of bases not matched to a gene: 6.

The chain uses TRBV19 and TRBJ1-1; TRBD1 agrees at 8 bases. Germline lookup yields CDR1 LNHDA and CDR2 SQIVND (reference sequence). The V gene end was trimmed by 0 bases and the J gene end by 5 bases; junction bases not matched to a gene: 8. This CDR3 has 16 amino acids. The CDR3 reads CASSIDLTGARTEAFF. DNA of the CDR3: TGTGCCAGTAGTATAGATCTGACAGGGGCGCGGACTGAAGCTTTCTTT.

CDR3 region: CASTQGGYGYTF. DNA for the CDR3: TGTGCCAGCACCCAGGGGGGCTATGGCTACACCTTC. The chain employs TRBV6-1 and TRBJ1-2; 7 nucleotides agree with TRBD1. CDR3 length equals 12 residues. J was trimmed by 4 bases and V by 7 bases; bases with no gene match: 3. Germline CDR1 is MNHNS and CDR2 is SASEGT.

This sequence joins TRBV25-1 and TRBJ1-2; no firm D call. This CDR3 region has 13 residues. CDR1 and CDR2 from the germline V gene are MGHDK and SYGVNS. The ends were cut back, 4 bases at V and 0 bases at J, with 6 bases in the middle. CDR3 sequence: CASSGQTNYGYTF. The CDR3 region has the DNA TGTGCCAGCAGTGGGCAGACTAACTATGGCTACACCTTC.

The chain recombines TRBV6-6 with TRBJ1-1; D not certain. V lost 7 bases, J lost 11 bases, and 17 bases lay in between. Germline assignment: CDR1 MNHNY and CDR2 SVGAGI (reference sequence). CDR3 length: 12 amino acids. The CDR3 sequence is CASTTWGAGAFF. CDR3 DNA: TGTGCCAGCACCACGTGGGGTGCGGGGGCTTTCTTT.

The chain combines TRBV5-1 with TRBJ1-2; the match to TRBD1 covers 9 bases. There are 15 residues in the CDR3. J was trimmed by 7 bases and V by 0 bases; bases with no gene match: 7. CDR1 is SGHRS and CDR2 is YFSETQ in the germline V gene. This CDR3 is CASSLAQGQGSGYTF. The CDR3 region has the DNA TGCGCCAGCAGCTTGGCCCAGGGACAGGGATCTGGCTACACCTTC.

The count of this clone is one. The V and J genes are TRBV5-1 and TRBJ2-1; 16 bases agree with TRBD2. This CDR3 contains 19 residues. J lost 5 bases, V lost 3 bases, and 11 bases had no gene match. The germline V gene has CDR1 SGHRS and CDR2 YFSETQ. The CDR3 region is CASSSSGTSGGAFDNEQFF. DNA of the CDR3: TGCGCCAGCAGCTCCTCCGGGACTAGCGGGGGGGCCTTTGACAATGAGCAGTTCTTC.

The chain joins TRBV7-9 to TRBJ2-3, with TRBD2 as a possible D gene (6 bases). V was trimmed by 5 bases and J by 6 bases, leaving 9 bases between them. Germline V gives CDR1 SEHNR, CDR2 FQNEAQ (reference sequence). The CDR3 loop spans 12 amino acids. The CDR3 DNA reads as TGTGCCAGCAGCGGGGCGGGGGATACGCAGTATTTT. It encodes CASSGAGDTQYF.

The gene calls are TRBV6-6 and TRBJ2-3, with D possibly TRBD2 on 6 matching bases. Germline CDR1 is MNHNY and CDR2 is SVGAGI (reference sequence). The CDR3 consists of 13 residues. V lost 4 bases, J lost 6 bases, and 11 bases lay in between. The CDR3 DNA sequence: TGTGCCAGCAGTTGGCAGGAGGGCGATACGCAGTATTTT. It specifies CASSWQEGDTQYF.